This T cell receptor (beta chain) was sequenced in a study of blood T cells in healthy people across ages. Study-wide findings and caveats: Roughly linear declines in TCR beta diversity per million T cells occurred with age.

Germline V gene sequence: CDR1 ENHRY, CDR2 SYGVKD. CDR3 length: 16 residues. J lost 0 bases, V lost 11 bases, and 11 bases had no gene match. A few counts support this clonotype. Its antigen is unidentified. Each donor was a healthy Caucasian individual from Russia, aged roughly 6 to 100. Together with a sample-barcoded 5' primer, a J-beta primer mix was included in a second PCR lasting 7 to 11 cycles. From the 5' RACE reads, TCRdb called clonotypes with MiXCR, one entry per CDR3 protein. The table shows under 750,000 distinct CDR3 sequences, with around 50% occurring only once. The chain couples TRBV10-3 to TRBJ2-7, with 12 nucleotides matching TRBD2. This receptor was taken from a man aged 80 or over in good health. The material sequenced was blood. CDR3 DNA sequence: TGTGCCTCATCTCCCGGACTAGCGGGGAGCTCCTACGAGCAGTACTTC. As protein: CASSPGLAGSSYEQYF.